This T cell receptor (beta chain) was found in a study of immune evolution from preneoplasia to lung adenocarcinoma (dated by TCRdb to the early 2020s). Background on the whole study: HLA loss of heterozygosity was observed in approximately 7%, 15% and 30% of AIS, MIA and ADC lesions, respectively, and was not observed in any AAH lesions. The TCR sequencing data were obtained from about 47 patients. According to the study, over a hundred samples went through TCR sequencing. Resected precursor lesions (AAH, AIS, MIA) and invasive adenocarcinomas were compared with paired morphologically normal lung tissue. The overall cohort comprised 40 to 60 patients with pulmonary nodules who underwent surgical resection. POLYSOLVER was used to infer Class I HLA alleles from exome data, and LOHHLA was used to detect allele-specific HLA loss. Immune contexture across lung adenocarcinoma precursors and invasive adenocarcinoma was profiled using immune gene expression, TCR sequencing and multiplex immunofluorescence. The sample size depended on which specimens were available, not on a prior power calculation. Whole exome sequencing and methylation data from the same cohort of nodules were integrated with the immune data. Overall study outcomes, separate from this receptor: Top T cell clone frequencies were highest in normal lung and appeared to decrease progressively from AAH through AIS, MIA and invasive adenocarcinoma. T cell clonality was highest in KRAS-mutant nodules compared with EGFR-mutant or double wild-type lesions. The findings were based on association rather than direct causation, and larger cohorts with long-term follow-up and longitudinal biopsies were deemed needed. Clonality was highest in normal lung, while later-stage lesions appeared to have lower clonality but higher T cell density and diversity. Because all patients were from Japan and China, applicability to Western populations was uncertain.

Using the immunoSEQ hsTCRbeta Kit, TCR beta CDR3 regions were sequenced from DNA. Per the source publication's procedure: TCR sequencing data were analysed with the ImmunoSEQ Analyzer. T cell clonality was defined as 1 minus Pielou's evenness, as computed on productive rearrangements. T cell diversity was measured with the inverse Simpson index on productive templates. T cell density was defined as TCR beta template counts normalized to usable DNA, with usable DNA estimated by amplifying and sequencing housekeeping genes. Two-sided Kruskal-Wallis tests were used to compare TCR metrics across histologic stages. In its TCRdb copy, this immuneACCESS table keeps in-frame sequences only and misses some clones. Where compared with another copy, unresolved V genes explain less than half of these, and the others have no known cause. V and J calls plus clone size are reproduced from that table; the DNA served to infer D and trimming. This sample has over 30,000 clones in its table, and about 74% of those were observed once. The ten largest clones represent about 6% of the sample.

Patients underwent resection in Japan or China between about 2013 and 2018. Two lung cancer pathologists independently reviewed H&E slides to confirm the histologic diagnosis of every case. Premalignant or tumor cells were enriched for nucleic acid extraction by macro-dissection performed after pathologic assessment. DNA was isolated from FFPE tissue using the AllPrep DNA/RNA FFPE Kit. Looking up the germline V gene yields CDR1 MDHEN and CDR2 SYDVKM. V is reduced by 5 bases and J by 7 bases, leaving a spacing of 8 bases between them. Inclusive of the bounding cysteine and phenylalanine, the CDR3 is 11 residues long. The DNA shown is the 33-base CDR3, in frame from base 1. Details on this clone: The antigen it recognizes is unknown. Per-nucleotide qualities are absent, and no much larger clonotype sits a single base away.

Sequencing used FFPE invasive lung adenocarcinoma tissue. The cell subset or site label on this specimen signifies: frankly invasive lung adenocarcinoma (ADC). The TCR originated in a person aged 55 to 69 with lung adenocarcinoma. The sequence joins TRBV28 to TRBJ2-5; 5 matching bases give a weak D call of TRBD2. The CDR3 amino acid sequence is: CASSLGMTQYF. The nucleotide sequence is given as TGTGCCAGCAGTCTCGGGATGACCCAGTACTTC.